This is a list of T cell receptor beta chains from one sample in a study of cytomegalovirus exposure and HLA in healthy donors. Sequenced by immunoSEQ multiplex PCR; TCRdb stores in-frame clones only, minus some. The sample lists approximately 140,000 clones, 70% to 80% occurring once. The sequencing sample was made of PBMCs. Receptor source: a human donor in good health. CDR3s include the opening cysteine and the closing phenylalanine or tryptophan. The size field is filled for only some rows; it gives once, few, many or a size class.

TRBV5-4	TRBJ2-7	-	CASSFWTSGLYEQYF
TRBV6-5	TRBJ1-1	-	CASSYLGGTEALF
TRBV5-1	TRBJ2-7	-	CASSWSGTTYEQYF
TRBV5-8	TRBJ1-1	-	CASSRTRMNTEAFF
TRBV7-2	TRBJ1-2	-	CASSLDIGDIREGYTF
TRBV5-1	TRBJ2-1	-	CASSSLLNNVGGANEQFF
TRBV11-2	TRBJ2-4	-	CASSSSVVAKNIQYF
TRBV4-2	TRBJ2-1	-	CASSQEREAYNEQFF
TRBV27	TRBJ1-1	-	CASSLSDHSREAFF
TRBV10-3	TRBJ2-7	once	CAISAGTSAYEQYF
TRBV29-1	TRBJ2-5	-	CSFQGAGETQYF
TRBV7-9	TRBJ2-7	-	CASSLGGGSFYEQYF
TRBV5-6	TRBJ1-3	-	CASSLVHNSGNTIYF
TRBV6-1	TRBJ1-2	-	CASTPGQGNYGYTF
TRBV7-2	TRBJ2-7	-	CASSTQNGGEQYF
TRBV6-1	TRBJ2-3	-	CASSDSGLSTDTQYF
TRBV5-1	TRBJ1-1	-	CASSVRGRNTEAFF